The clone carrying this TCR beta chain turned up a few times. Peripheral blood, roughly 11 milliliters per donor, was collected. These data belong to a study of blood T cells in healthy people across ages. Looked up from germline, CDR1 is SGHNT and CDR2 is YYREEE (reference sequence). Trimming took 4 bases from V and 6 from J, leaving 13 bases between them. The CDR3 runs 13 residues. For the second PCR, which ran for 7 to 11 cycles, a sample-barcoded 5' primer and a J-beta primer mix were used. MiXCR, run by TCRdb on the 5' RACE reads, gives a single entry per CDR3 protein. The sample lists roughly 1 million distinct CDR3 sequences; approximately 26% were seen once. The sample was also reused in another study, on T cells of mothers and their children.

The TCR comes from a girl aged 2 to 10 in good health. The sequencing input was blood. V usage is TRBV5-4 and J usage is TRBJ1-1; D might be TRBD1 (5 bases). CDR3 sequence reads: CASSTGTEPEAFF. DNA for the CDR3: TGTGCCAGCAGCACCGGGACGGAGCCTGAAGCTTTCTTT.